Here is one TCR beta chain with its context. Antigen: not known. The data belong to a study of radiation and T cells in renal cell carcinoma. The study's findings and limits: In blood, top tumor clones expanded by 2 weeks, shrinking by 4.

Time point defined: blood 2 weeks post-SBRT. As for treatment: 15 Gy SBRT to primary tumor, nephrectomy 4 weeks later. CDR1 is SGHDT, CDR2 YYEEEE, per germline. Trimming left V 0 bases short and J 4 bases short, with 7 bases between. There are 13 residues in the CDR3. Sequencing used immunoSEQ multiplex PCR; TCRdb keeps in-frame clones, though not all of them. The sample lists roughly 130,000 clones, more than 70% seen once, with nearly 6% in the top ten. The source was blood, collected from a patient whose treatment included radiotherapy and nephrectomy. The chain carries TRBV5-6 and TRBJ1-2; D remains unclear. The TCR comes from a woman aged 70-85 years with renal cell carcinoma. CDR3 DNA sequence: TGTGCCAGCAGCTTGGGTCCCCTCTATGGCTACACCTTC. Protein product: CASSLGPLYGYTF.